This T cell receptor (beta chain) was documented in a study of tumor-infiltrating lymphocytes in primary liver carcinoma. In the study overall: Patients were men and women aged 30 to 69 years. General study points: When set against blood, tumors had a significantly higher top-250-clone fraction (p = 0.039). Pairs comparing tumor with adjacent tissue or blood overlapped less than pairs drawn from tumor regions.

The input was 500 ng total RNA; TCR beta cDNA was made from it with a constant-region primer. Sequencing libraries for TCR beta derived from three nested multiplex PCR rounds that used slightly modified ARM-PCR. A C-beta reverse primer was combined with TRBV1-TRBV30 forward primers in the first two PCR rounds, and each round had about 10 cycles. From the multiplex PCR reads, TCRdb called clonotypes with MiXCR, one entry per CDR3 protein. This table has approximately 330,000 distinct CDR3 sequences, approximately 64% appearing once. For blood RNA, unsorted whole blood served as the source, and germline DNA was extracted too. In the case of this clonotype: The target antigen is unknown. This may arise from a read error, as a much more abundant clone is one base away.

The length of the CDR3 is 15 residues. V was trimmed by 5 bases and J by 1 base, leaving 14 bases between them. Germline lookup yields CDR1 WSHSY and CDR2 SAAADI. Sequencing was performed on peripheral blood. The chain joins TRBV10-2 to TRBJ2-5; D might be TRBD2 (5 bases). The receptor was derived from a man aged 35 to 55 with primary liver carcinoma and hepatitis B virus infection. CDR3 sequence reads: CASSLVGVPQETQYF. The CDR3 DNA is TGCGCCAGCAGTCTAGTGGGAGTCCCCCAAGAGACCCAGTACTTC.